This T cell receptor (beta chain) was captured in a study of T-cell memory formation after mild COVID-19. In the study overall: TCR clusters mostly belonged to single donors.

Trimming cost V 0 bases and J 4 bases, with 7 bases left between them. CDR3 length: 13 residues. Germline V lookup: CDR1 MGHRA, CDR2 YSYEKL. TCRdb fed the 5' RACE reads into MiXCR, producing one record per CDR3 protein. The top ten hold over 20% of the sample, which has over 300,000 distinct CDR3 sequences, 20% to 25% seen once. This clonotype was detected only a few times. The sequence came from a man aged 18 to 30 who had mild COVID-19 (a few samples of this study predate the infection). Cell type and time point are not known. The sample was PBMCs or a T cell subset sorted from them (not recorded which). The chain carries TRBV4-1 and TRBJ2-7; no clear D gene. The CDR3 DNA follows: TGCGCCAGCAGCCAAGATTCTGGATACGAGCAGTACTTC. Protein sequence: CASSQDSGYEQYF.